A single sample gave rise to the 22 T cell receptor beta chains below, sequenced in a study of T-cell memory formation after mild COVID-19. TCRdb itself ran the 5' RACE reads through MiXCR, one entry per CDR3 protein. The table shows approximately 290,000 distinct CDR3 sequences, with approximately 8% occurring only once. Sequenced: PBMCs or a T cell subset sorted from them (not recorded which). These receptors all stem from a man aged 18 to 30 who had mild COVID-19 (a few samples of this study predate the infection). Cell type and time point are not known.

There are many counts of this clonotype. The CDR3 loop reads CSASGTPGPDTQYF. CDR3 nucleotides: TGCAGTGCTAGTGGGACCCCCGGCCCAGATACGCAGTATTTT. The gene calls are TRBV20-1 and TRBJ2-3, with D tentatively TRBD1 or TRBD2 (5 bases each). The CDR3 loop spans 14 amino acids. V lost 3 bases and J lost 4, with 14 bases in between. Germline V gene sequence: CDR1 DFQATT, CDR2 SNEGSKA (reference sequence).

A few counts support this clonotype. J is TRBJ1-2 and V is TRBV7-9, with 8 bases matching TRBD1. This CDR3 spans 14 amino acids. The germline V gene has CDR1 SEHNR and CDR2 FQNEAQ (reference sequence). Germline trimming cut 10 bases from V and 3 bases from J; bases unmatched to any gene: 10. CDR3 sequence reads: CATTGQGSDYGYTF. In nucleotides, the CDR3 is TGTGCCACCACCGGACAGGGTAGTGACTATGGCTACACCTTC.

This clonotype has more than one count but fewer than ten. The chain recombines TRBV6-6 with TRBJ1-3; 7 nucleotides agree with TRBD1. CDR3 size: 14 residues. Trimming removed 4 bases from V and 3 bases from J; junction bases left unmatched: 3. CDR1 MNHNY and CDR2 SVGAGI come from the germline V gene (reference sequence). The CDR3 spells CASSSTGFGNTIYF. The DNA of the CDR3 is TGTGCCAGCAGTTCGACAGGGTTTGGAAACACCATATATTTT.

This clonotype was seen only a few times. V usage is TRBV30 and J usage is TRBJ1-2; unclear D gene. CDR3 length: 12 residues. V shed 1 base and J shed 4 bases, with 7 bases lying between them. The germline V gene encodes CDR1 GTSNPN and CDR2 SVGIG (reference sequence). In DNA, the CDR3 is TGTGCCTGGAGTGGTTCCACCTATGGCTACACCTTC. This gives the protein CAWSGSTYGYTF.

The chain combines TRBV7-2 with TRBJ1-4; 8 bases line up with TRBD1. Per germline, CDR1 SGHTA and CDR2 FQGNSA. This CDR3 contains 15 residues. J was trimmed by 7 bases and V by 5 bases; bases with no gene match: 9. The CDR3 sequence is CASSLSGGGGEKLFF. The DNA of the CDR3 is TGTGCCAGCAGCCTCTCAGGGGGCGGGGGTGAAAAACTGTTTTTT.

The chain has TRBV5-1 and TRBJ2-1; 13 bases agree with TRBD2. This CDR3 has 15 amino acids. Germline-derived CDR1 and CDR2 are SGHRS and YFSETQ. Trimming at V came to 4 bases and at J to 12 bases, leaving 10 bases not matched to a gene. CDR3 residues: CASSATGTSGVRQFF. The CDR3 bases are TGCGCCAGCAGCGCCACCGGGACTAGCGGGGTTCGGCAGTTCTTC. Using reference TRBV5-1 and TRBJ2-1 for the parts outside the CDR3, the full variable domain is KAGVTQTPRYLIKTRGQQVTLSCSPISGHRSVSWYQQTPGQGLQFLFEYFSETQRNKGNFPGRFSGRQFSNSRSEMNVSTLELGDSALYLCASSATGTSGVRQFFGPGTRLTVL.

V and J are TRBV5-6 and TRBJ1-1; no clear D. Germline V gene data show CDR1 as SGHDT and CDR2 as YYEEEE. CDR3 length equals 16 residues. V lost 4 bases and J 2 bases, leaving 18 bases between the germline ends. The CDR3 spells CASSRNIRPGNTEAFF. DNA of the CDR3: TGTGCCAGCAGCCGGAACATTCGTCCAGGTAACACTGAAGCTTTCTTT. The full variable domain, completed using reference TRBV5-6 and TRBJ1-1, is DAGVTQSPTHLIKTRGQQVTLRCSPKSGHDTVSWYQQALGQGPQFIFQYYEEEERQRGNFPDRFSGHQFPNYSSELNVNALLLGDSALYLCASSRNIRPGNTEAFFGQGTRLTVV.

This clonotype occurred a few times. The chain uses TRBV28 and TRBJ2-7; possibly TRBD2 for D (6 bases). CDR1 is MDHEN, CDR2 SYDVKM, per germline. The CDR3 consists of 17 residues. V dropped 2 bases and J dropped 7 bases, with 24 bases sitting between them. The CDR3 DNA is TGTGCCAGCAGTTTAAAGGGAGGCGGGGTCCTAGGCAGGGAGCAGTACGTC. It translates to CASSLKGGGVLGREQYV.

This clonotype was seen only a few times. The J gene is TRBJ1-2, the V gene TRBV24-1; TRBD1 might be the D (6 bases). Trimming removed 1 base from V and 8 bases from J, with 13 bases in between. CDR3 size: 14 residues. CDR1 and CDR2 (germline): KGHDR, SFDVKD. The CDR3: CATSDFERGSGYTF. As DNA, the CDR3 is TGTGCCACCAGTGATTTCGAAAGGGGGAGCGGCTACACCTTC.

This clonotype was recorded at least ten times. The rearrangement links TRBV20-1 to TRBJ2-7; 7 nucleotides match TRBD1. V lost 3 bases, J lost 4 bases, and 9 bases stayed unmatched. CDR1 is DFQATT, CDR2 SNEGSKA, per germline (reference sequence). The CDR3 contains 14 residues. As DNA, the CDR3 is TGCAGTGCTAGGGGGACAGAGCTTAAATACGAGCAGTACTTC. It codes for CSARGTELKYEQYF.

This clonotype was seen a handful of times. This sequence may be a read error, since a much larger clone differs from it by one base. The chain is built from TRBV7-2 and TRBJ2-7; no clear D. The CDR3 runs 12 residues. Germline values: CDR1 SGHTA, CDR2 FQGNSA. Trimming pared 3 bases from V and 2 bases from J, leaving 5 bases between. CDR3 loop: CASSFRPYEQYF. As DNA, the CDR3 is TGTGCCAGCAGCTTCCGACCCTACGAGCAGTACTTC. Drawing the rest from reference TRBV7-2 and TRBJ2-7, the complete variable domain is GAGVSQSPSNKVTEKGKDVELRCDPISGHTALYWYRQSLGQGLEFLIYFQGNSAPDKSGLPSDRFSAERTGGSVSTLTIQRTQQEDSAVYLCASSFRPYEQYFGPGTRLTVT.

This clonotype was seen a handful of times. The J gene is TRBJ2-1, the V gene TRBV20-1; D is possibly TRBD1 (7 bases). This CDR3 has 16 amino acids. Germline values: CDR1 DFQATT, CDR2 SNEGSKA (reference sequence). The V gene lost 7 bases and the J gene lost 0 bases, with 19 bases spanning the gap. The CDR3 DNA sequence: TGCAGTGTCAGGAGGCAGGGGGGTGCCTCCTACAATGAGCAGTTCTTC. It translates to CSVRRQGGASYNEQFF.

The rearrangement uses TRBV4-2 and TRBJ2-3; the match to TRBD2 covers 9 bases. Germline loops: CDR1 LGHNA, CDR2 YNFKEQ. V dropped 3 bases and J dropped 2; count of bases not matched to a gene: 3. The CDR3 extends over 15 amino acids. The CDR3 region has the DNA TGTGCCAGCAGCCAGAAGCGGGGGGACACAGATACGCAGTATTTT. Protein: CASSQKRGDTDTQYF.

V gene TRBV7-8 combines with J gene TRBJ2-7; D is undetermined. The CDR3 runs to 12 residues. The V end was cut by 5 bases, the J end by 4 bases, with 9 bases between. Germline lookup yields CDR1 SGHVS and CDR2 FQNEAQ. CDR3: CASSPGLYEQYF. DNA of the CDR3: TGTGCCAGCAGCCCAGGCCTGTACGAGCAGTACTTC.

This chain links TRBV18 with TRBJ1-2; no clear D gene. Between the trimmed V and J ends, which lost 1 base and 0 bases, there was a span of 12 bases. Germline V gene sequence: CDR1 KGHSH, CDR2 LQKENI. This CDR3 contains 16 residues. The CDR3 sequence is CASSPQAGDTNYGYTF. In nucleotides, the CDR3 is TGTGCCAGCTCACCACAAGCAGGCGACACTAACTATGGCTACACCTTC.

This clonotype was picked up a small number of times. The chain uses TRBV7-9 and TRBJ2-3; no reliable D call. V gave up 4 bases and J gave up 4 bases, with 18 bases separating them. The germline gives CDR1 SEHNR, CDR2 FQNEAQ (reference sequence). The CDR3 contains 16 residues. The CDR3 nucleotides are TGTGCCAGCAGCTCGCGGCGTCTCACCGGAGCAGATACGCAGTATTTT. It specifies CASSSRRLTGADTQYF.

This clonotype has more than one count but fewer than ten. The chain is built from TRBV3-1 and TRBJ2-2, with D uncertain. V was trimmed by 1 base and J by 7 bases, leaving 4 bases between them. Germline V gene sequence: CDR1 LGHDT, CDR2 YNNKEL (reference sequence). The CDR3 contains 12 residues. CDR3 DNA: TGTGCCAGCAGCCAAGTCGTCGGGGAGCTGTTTTTT. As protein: CASSQVVGELFF.

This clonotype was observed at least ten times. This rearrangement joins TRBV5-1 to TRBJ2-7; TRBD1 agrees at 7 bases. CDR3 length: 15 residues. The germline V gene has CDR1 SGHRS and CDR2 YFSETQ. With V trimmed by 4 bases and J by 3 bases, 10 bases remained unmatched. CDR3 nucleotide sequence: TGCGCCAGCAGCGGTCGACAGGGCTTGTTCTACGAGCAGTACTTC. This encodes CASSGRQGLFYEQYF. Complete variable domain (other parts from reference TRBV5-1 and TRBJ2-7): KAGVTQTPRYLIKTRGQQVTLSCSPISGHRSVSWYQQTPGQGLQFLFEYFSETQRNKGNFPGRFSGRQFSNSRSEMNVSTLELGDSALYLCASSGRQGLFYEQYFGPGTRLTVT.

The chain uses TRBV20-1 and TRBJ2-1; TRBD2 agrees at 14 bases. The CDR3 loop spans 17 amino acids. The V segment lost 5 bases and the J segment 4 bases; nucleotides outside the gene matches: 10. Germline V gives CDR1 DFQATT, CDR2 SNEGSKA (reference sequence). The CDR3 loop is CSAGSSGTSGGYNEQFF. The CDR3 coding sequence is TGCAGTGCTGGATCTTCCGGGACTAGCGGGGGTTACAATGAGCAGTTCTTC.

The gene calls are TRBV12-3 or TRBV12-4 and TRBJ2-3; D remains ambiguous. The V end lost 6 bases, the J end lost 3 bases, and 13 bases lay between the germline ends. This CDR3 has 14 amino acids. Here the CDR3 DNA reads TGTGCCAGCAGGTCTAGAATAGCAACAGATACGCAGTATTTT. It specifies CASRSRIATDTQYF.

The CDR3: CASGLQGAETQYF. The DNA for the CDR3 is TGCGCCAGCGGATTACAGGGGGCCGAGACCCAGTACTTC. The chain employs TRBV5-1 and TRBJ2-5; 9 nucleotides agree with TRBD1. CDR3 length: 13 residues. CDR1 and CDR2 from the germline V gene are SGHRS and YFSETQ. The V segment lost 7 bases and the J segment 5 bases; nucleotides outside the gene matches: 6.

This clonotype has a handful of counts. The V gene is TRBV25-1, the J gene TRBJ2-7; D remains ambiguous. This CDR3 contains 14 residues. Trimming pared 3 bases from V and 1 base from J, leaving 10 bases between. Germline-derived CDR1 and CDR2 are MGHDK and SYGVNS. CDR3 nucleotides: TGTGCCAGCAGTGAGCTGGACGTTTCCTACGAGCAGTACTTC. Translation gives CASSELDVSYEQYF.